This is a list of T cell receptor beta chains from one sample in a study of cytomegalovirus exposure and HLA in healthy donors. The repertoire was sequenced with immunoSEQ multiplex PCR; TCRdb's copy has only in-frame clones and lacks some. The data show roughly 100,000 clones, with around 15% seen just once and 0.83% held by the top ten. Sequencing was carried out using PBMCs. These receptors were collected from a female donor in good health and CMV-seronegative. Each CDR3 is given with its conserved first and last residue. D genes are given only for firm matches. The listing skips clone size in some rows; elsewhere it reads once, few, many or a size class.

>few|TRBV4-3|NA|TRBJ2-7
CASSQDYGISYEQYF
TGCGCCAGCAGCCAAGATTACGGGATCTCCTACGAGCAGTACTTC
>NA|TRBV11-1|NA|TRBJ2-7
CASSLGSYEQYF
TGTGCCAGCAGCTTAGGCAGCTACGAGCAGTACTTC
>few|TRBV11-2|TRBD1|TRBJ2-7
CASSGLGQGVYEQYF
TGTGCCAGCAGTGGGCTGGGACAGGGGGTCTACGAGCAGTACTTC
>few|TRBV4-3|NA|TRBJ1-2
CASSQDTGRVNYGYTF
TGCGCCAGCAGCCAAGATACGGGCAGGGTGAACTATGGCTACACCTTC
>NA|TRBV29-1|NA|TRBJ1-1
CSVELRGGAYTEAFF
TGCAGCGTGGAACTTAGGGGGGGCGCCTACACTGAAGCTTTCTTT
>NA|TRBV15|NA|TRBJ1-3
CATSRDYRVSGNTIYF
TGTGCCACCAGCAGAGATTACAGAGTCTCTGGAAACACCATATATTTT
>once|TRBV14|NA|TRBJ1-1
CASSQDYGVAFF
TGTGCCAGCAGCCAAGATTACGGGGTAGCTTTCTTT
>few|TRBV5-1|NA|TRBJ1-1
CASMRGAGNTEAFF
TGCGCCAGCATGCGGGGGGCCGGGAACACTGAAGCTTTCTTT
>NA|TRBV9|NA|TRBJ2-7
CASSLGGGEGGDEQYF
TGTGCCAGCAGCTTGGGGGGTGGAGAGGGTGGGGACGAGCAGTACTTC
>few|TRBV4-3|NA|TRBJ1-6
CASSQDRSSYNSPLHF
TGCGCCAGCAGCCAAGATAGGAGCTCCTATAATTCACCCCTCCACTTT
>few|TRBV4-3|NA|TRBJ2-1
CASSQEIYNEQFF
TGCGCCAGCAGCCAGGAGATTTACAATGAGCAGTTCTTC
>few|TRBV9|TRBD2|TRBJ2-1
CASSVNFGTSGDNEQFF
TGTGCCAGCAGCGTAAATTTCGGGACTAGCGGGGACAATGAGCAGTTCTTC
>few|TRBV7-2|NA|TRBJ1-1
CASSSREGVAEAFF
TGTGCCAGCAGCTCTAGAGAAGGAGTTGCTGAAGCTTTCTTT
>NA|TRBV7-3|TRBD2|TRBJ2-2
CASSPRGTSGRGGGELFF
TGTGCCAGCAGCCCGAGAGGGACTAGCGGGAGAGGAGGCGGGGAGCTGTTTTTT
>few|TRBV7-2|TRBD1|TRBJ1-2
CASSFYGQGTNYGYTF
TGTGCCAGCAGCTTTTACGGACAGGGGACCAACTATGGCTACACCTTC
>NA|TRBV5-1|TRBD2|TRBJ2-7
CASSLWTSETYEQYF
TGCGCCAGCAGCTTGTGGACTAGCGAGACCTACGAGCAGTACTTC
>few|TRBV15|NA|TRBJ1-5
CATSEQGWDQPQHF
TGTGCCACCAGCGAACAGGGTTGGGATCAGCCCCAGCATTTT
>NA|TRBV7-2|TRBD2|TRBJ2-1
CASSNSGGGYNEQFF
TGTGCCAGCAGCAACAGCGGGGGTGGTTACAATGAGCAGTTCTTC
>few|TRBV7-3|TRBD1|TRBJ2-1
CASSLDRPSSYNEQFF
TGTGCCAGCAGCTTGGACAGGCCGAGCTCCTACAATGAGCAGTTCTTC
>few|TRBV30|NA|TRBJ2-2
CAWNAFGQINTGELFF
TGTGCCTGGAACGCATTCGGACAGATAAACACCGGGGAGCTGTTTTTT
>few|TRBV2|TRBD2|TRBJ2-3
CAVLAGGSSDTQYF
TGTGCCGTTTTAGCGGGGGGGAGTTCCGATACGCAGTATTTT
>few|TRBV19|TRBD1|TRBJ2-5
CASRMAGTGMETQYF
TGTGCCAGTAGGATGGCCGGGACAGGGATGGAGACCCAGTACTTC
>NA|TRBV4-1|TRBD1|TRBJ2-1
CASSQARDSYNEQFF
TGCGCCAGCAGCCAGGCCCGGGACAGCTACAATGAGCAGTTCTTC
>NA|TRBV28|NA|TRBJ2-5
CASSLLQGGETQYF
TGTGCCAGCAGTTTATTACAGGGCGGGGAGACCCAGTACTTC
>few|TRBV5-7|TRBD1|TRBJ1-2
CASSAGQGHGYTF
TGTGCCAGCAGCGCGGGACAGGGCCATGGCTACACCTTC
>few|TRBV6-1|NA|TRBJ1-1
CASSDYAGGNMNTEAFF
TGTGCCAGCAGTGATTACGCCGGGGGAAACATGAACACTGAAGCTTTCTTT
>once|TRBV10-1|NA|TRBJ1-2
CASSDPMNRNGYTF
TGCGCCAGCAGTGATCCAATGAACAGGAATGGCTACACCTTC
>few|TRBV25-1|TRBD1|TRBJ2-1
CASSEGSPGQIYNEQFF
TGTGCCAGCAGTGAAGGGAGCCCGGGACAGATTTACAATGAGCAGTTCTTC
>NA|TRBV28|NA|TRBJ1-1
CASSWPLMNTEAFF
TGTGCCAGCAGTTGGCCCCTCATGAACACTGAAGCTTTCTTT
>few|TRBV5-4|TRBD1|TRBJ2-3
CASRKGQGRGTDTQYF
TGTGCCAGCCGGAAGGGACAGGGGCGAGGGACAGATACGCAGTATTTT
>NA|TRBV27|NA|TRBJ1-4
CASSYRGGNEKLFF
TGTGCCAGCAGTTATCGCGGAGGGAATGAAAAACTGTTTTTT